These 23 T cell receptor beta chains originate from one sample sequenced in a study of CXCR3-negative and CXCR3-positive naive CD8 T cells. These receptors' targets are unknown. Study findings and constraints: Greater hydrophobicity was found in TRB CDR3s of CXCR3-positive naive cells than of CXCR3-negative naive cells.

The study made its TRB cDNA libraries by 5' RACE, adding UMI labels. TCRdb reprocessed the 5' RACE reads, with one entry per CDR3 protein and no DNA. This sample contains around 63,000 distinct CDR3 sequences. What was sequenced was naive CXCR3+ CD8+ T cells from blood. Regarding subset: CD45RO-CCR7+CD27+CD95- naive CD8+ T cells expressing CXCR3 (TNR3+). These receptors all stem from a human donor in good health. Some clones in this sample may be carry-over from other donors' samples.

This sequence joins TRBV29-1 and TRBJ1-3; the TRBD1 assignment by TCRdb is unverifiable without DNA. The germline V gene encodes CDR1 SQVTM and CDR2 ANQGSEA. The CDR3 has 15 amino acids. The CDR3 sequence: CSVGQGAVAGNTIYF.

This chain uses TRBV12-3 or TRBV12-4 with TRBJ2-4; the TRBD1 assignment by TCRdb is unverifiable without DNA. The CDR3 consists of 18 residues. Here the CDR3 reads CASSPSLGQGLAKNIQYF.

CDR3 sequence reads: CASSPGQYEQYF. This chain connects TRBV7-9 to TRBJ2-7; lacking DNA, the TRBD1 call made by TCRdb goes unchecked. This CDR3 spans 12 amino acids. Germline V gene lookup returns CDR1 SEHNR and CDR2 FQNEAQ (reference sequence).

The rearrangement joins TRBV29-1 to TRBJ2-7. CDR1 is SQVTM, CDR2 ANQGSEA, per germline. The CDR3 extends over 13 amino acids. The CDR3 sequence is CSVLLDVEYEQYF.

The chain's CDR3 is CSANPTFQREGNTGELFF. V is TRBV20-1 and J is TRBJ2-2; TCRdb returns TRBD2, unconfirmable since there is no DNA. Germline lookup yields CDR1 DFQATT and CDR2 SNEGSKA (reference sequence). The CDR3 sequence is 18 residues long.

The chain has TRBV7-9 and TRBJ2-5. The CDR3 consists of 15 residues. Per germline, CDR1 SEHNR and CDR2 FQNEAQ (reference sequence). CDR3: CASSNPSGTEETQYF.

The CDR3 reads CASSLDPGPQGNEQFF. This chain joins TRBV7-7 and TRBJ2-1; TCRdb's D call, TRBD1, is unchecked because there is no DNA. In germline, CDR1 is SSHAT, CDR2 FNYEAQ (reference sequence). The CDR3 is 16 residues long.

The CDR3 loop is CASSRQELAKNIQYF. The chain is built from TRBV6-2 or TRBV6-3 and TRBJ2-4; TCRdb's D gene call, TRBD1, goes unchecked for lack of DNA. This CDR3 region has 15 residues. Germline V gene data show CDR1 as MNHEY and CDR2 as SVGEGT.

The V gene is TRBV29-1, the J gene TRBJ2-7; TCRdb's assignment of TRBD1 cannot be checked, as there is no DNA. Germline assignment: CDR1 SQVTM and CDR2 ANQGSEA. The CDR3 totals 13 residues. The CDR3 sequence: CSVAWQGVHEQYF.

The chain carries TRBV7-2 and TRBJ2-1; with no DNA, the TCRdb D assignment of TRBD1 cannot be verified. CDR1 is SGHTA, CDR2 FQGNSA, per germline. This CDR3 region has 14 residues. The CDR3 protein is CASSPPRSYNEQFF.

The V call is TRBV7-2, the J call TRBJ1-6. The CDR3 length is 15 residues. Germline values: CDR1 SGHTA, CDR2 FQGNSA. CDR3 sequence reads: CASSWDLELNSPLHF. The whole variable domain, filled in from reference TRBV7-2 and TRBJ1-6, reads GAGVSQSPSNKVTEKGKDVELRCDPISGHTALYWYRQSLGQGLEFLIYFQGNSAPDKSGLPSDRFSAERTGGSVSTLTIQRTQQEDSAVYLCASSWDLELNSPLHFGNGTRLTVT.

The chain carries TRBV29-1 and TRBJ2-7; the D gene TCRdb calls, TRBD1, cannot be checked with no DNA. Germline V CDR1 and CDR2: SQVTM, ANQGSEA. CDR3 length: 12 amino acids. CDR3 residues: CSVEGAGYEQYF.

This chain links TRBV20-1 with TRBJ1-4. The germline CDR1 and CDR2 sequences are DFQATT and SNEGSKA (reference sequence). The CDR3 extends over 14 amino acids. CDR3 sequence reads: CSARIGSQDEKLFF.

The V gene is TRBV27, the J gene TRBJ2-7; the D gene TCRdb calls, TRBD2, cannot be checked with no DNA. The CDR3 loop spans 13 amino acids. The germline gives CDR1 MNHEY, CDR2 SMNVEV (reference sequence). This CDR3 is CASTDGLAGSQYF.

V is TRBV5-5 and J is TRBJ2-1; as DNA is missing, the TRBD2 call by TCRdb cannot be tested. The CDR3 extends over 14 amino acids. Germline loops: CDR1 SGHKS, CDR2 YYEKEE (reference sequence). Here the CDR3 reads CASHWEVSYNEQFF.

The chain employs TRBV29-1 and TRBJ2-2; no DNA is available, so the TRBD1 call from TCRdb remains unchecked. Looked up from germline, CDR1 is SQVTM and CDR2 is ANQGSEA. The CDR3 is 15 residues long. The CDR3 protein is CSVEGAGINTGELFF.

The V call is TRBV10-2, the J call TRBJ1-1. CDR3 length: 15 amino acids. CDR1 and CDR2 (germline): WSHSY, SAAADI. The CDR3 sequence is CASSESKGLRTEAFF.

The chain joins TRBV7-6 to TRBJ1-3; as DNA is missing, the TRBD1 call by TCRdb cannot be tested. The length of the CDR3 is 15 residues. Germline-derived CDR1 and CDR2 are SGHVS and FNYEAQ. Here the CDR3 reads CASSLGLSSGNTIYF.

This clonotype is identified as medium-sized from frequency. This sequence joins TRBV4-1 and TRBJ2-1. There are 15 residues in the CDR3. Germline V CDR1 and CDR2: MGHRA, YSYEKL. CDR3 amino acids: CASSQAFRSYNEQFF.

The V and J genes are TRBV7-3 and TRBJ1-1; TCRdb names TRBD1, which stays unverified in the absence of DNA. The CDR3 contains 14 residues. CDR1 is SGHTA, CDR2 FQGTGA, per germline. Here the CDR3 reads CASSLTRGNTEAFF.

The chain combines TRBV20-1 with TRBJ1-1; the D gene TCRdb calls, TRBD1, cannot be checked with no DNA. Germline CDR1 reads DFQATT; CDR2 reads SNEGSKA (reference sequence). This CDR3 has 13 residues. The CDR3 loop reads CSARTGMYTEAFF.

This chain uses TRBV28 with TRBJ2-3; lacking DNA, the TRBD1 call made by TCRdb goes unchecked. Germline lookup yields CDR1 MDHEN and CDR2 SYDVKM. The CDR3 runs to 18 residues. CDR3 residues: CASSLTGVATRGTDTQYF.

This chain connects TRBV4-1 to TRBJ2-7; TCRdb's D call, TRBD1, is unchecked because there is no DNA. This CDR3 is 17 amino acids long. CDR1 is MGHRA, CDR2 YSYEKL, per germline. The CDR3 protein is CASSQGATGTLAYEQYF.